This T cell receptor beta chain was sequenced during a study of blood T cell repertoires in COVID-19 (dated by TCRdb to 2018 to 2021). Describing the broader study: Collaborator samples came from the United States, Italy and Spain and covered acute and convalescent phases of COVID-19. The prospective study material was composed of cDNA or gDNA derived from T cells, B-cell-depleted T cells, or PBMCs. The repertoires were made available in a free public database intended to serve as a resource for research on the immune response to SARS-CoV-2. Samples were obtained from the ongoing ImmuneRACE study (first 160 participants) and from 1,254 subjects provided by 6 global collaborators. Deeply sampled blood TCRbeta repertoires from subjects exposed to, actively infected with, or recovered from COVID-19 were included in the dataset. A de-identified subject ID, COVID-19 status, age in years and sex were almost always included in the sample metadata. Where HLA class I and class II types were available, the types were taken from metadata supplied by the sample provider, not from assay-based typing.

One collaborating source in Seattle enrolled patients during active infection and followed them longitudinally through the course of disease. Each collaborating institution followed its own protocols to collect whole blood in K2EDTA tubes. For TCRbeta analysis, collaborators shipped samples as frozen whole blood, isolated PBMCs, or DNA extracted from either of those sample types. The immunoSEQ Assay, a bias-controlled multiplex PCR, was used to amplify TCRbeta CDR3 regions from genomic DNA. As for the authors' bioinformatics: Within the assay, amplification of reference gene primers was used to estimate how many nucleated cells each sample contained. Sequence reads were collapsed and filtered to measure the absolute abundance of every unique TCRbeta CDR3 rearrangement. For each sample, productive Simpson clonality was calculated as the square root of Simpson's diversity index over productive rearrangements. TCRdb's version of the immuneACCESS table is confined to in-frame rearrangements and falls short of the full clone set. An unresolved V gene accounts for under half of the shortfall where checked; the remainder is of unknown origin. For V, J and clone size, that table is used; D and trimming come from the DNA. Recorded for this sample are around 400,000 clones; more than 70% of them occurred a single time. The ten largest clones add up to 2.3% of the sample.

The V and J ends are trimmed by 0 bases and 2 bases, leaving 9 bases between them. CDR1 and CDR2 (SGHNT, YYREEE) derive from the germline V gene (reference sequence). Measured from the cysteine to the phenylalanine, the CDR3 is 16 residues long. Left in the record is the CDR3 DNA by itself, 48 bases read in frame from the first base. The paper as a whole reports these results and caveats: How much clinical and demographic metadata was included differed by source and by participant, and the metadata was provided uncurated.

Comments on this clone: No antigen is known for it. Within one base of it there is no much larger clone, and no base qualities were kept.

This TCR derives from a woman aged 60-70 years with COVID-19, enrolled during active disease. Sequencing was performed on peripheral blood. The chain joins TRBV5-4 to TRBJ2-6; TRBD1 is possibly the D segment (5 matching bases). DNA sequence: TGTGCCAGCAGCTTGGCCAGGGTTGCTGGGGCCAACGTCCTGACTTTC. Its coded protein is CASSLARVAGANVLTF. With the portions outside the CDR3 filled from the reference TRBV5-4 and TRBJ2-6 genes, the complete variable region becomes ETGVTQSPTHLIKTRGQQVTLRCSSQSGHNTVSWYQQALGQGPQFIFQYYREEENGRGNFPPRFSGLQFPNYSSELNVNALELDDSALYLCASSLARVAGANVLTFGAGSRLTVL.